The 31 T cell receptor beta chains below were found in one sample sequenced in a study of PD-1 blockade in classical Hodgkin lymphoma. The data were produced by immunoSEQ multiplex PCR, yet TCRdb's version contains in-frame clones alone and is incomplete. The sample carries about 100,000 clones, roughly 90% recorded once. Relapse after autologous stem cell transplantation occurred in every patient, and brentuximab vedotin exposure varied. Specimen: peripheral blood mononuclear cells (PBMCs), collected before the second cycle of nivolumab. All receptors derive from a human donor with classical Hodgkin lymphoma.

The chain joins TRBV30 to TRBJ1-6, with 10 bases matching TRBD1. This CDR3 comprises 13 residues. Germline loops: CDR1 GTSNPN, CDR2 SVGIG (reference sequence). V was pared by 4 bases and J by 7 bases, with 1 base of the junction left unmatched. CDR3 in amino acids: CAWMGQGNSPLHF. CDR3 bases: TGTGCCTGGATGGGACAGGGGAATTCACCCCTCCACTTT.

This clone was picked up many times. The J gene is TRBJ1-1, the V gene TRBV2; D may be TRBD1 (5 bases). The germline gives CDR1 SNHLY, CDR2 FYNNEI. CDR3 length: 13 amino acids. V was trimmed by 4 bases and J by 2 bases, leaving 8 bases between them. The CDR3 spells CASSVGVNTEAFF. CDR3 DNA: TGTGCCAGCAGTGTGGGGGTCAACACTGAAGCTTTCTTT.

This clone was observed a few times. The chain recombines TRBV10-2 with TRBJ1-6; the D is unclear. Germline lookup yields CDR1 WSHSY and CDR2 SAAADI. V lost 7 bases and J lost 10, with 11 bases in between. The CDR3 is 12 amino acids. CDR3 sequence: CASTRLGSPLHF. CDR3 nucleotides: TGCGCCAGCACCAGGCTGGGATCACCCCTCCACTTT.

The chain combines TRBV27 with TRBJ2-7; 9 nucleotides line up with TRBD1. Germline CDR1 and CDR2: MNHEY and SMNVEV (reference sequence). This CDR3 has 15 amino acids. V was clipped by 7 bases and J by 1 base; unmatched bases: 8. The CDR3 reads CASTSGGTGSYEQYF. In DNA form, the CDR3 reads TGTGCCAGCACCTCAGGTGGGACAGGGTCCTACGAGCAGTACTTC.

The genes are TRBV19 and TRBJ1-6, with TRBD1 identical over 7 bases. The V and J ends lost 5 bases and 4 bases, in that order; junction bases with no gene match: 2. The V gene's germline CDR1 is LNHDA and CDR2 SQIVND (reference sequence). CDR3 length equals 14 residues. The CDR3 region is CASSGTAYNSPLHF. The CDR3 DNA follows: TGTGCCAGTAGTGGGACAGCGTATAATTCACCCCTCCACTTT.

The chain uses TRBV30 and TRBJ2-3; a possible D gene is TRBD2 (5 bases). CDR1 is GTSNPN, CDR2 SVGIG, per germline (reference sequence). V gave up 8 bases and J gave up 6 bases, with 18 bases separating them. The CDR3 length is 13 residues. The CDR3 loop is CARRGRIADTQYF. In DNA, the CDR3 is TGTGCCCGTCGGGGTCGGATCGCGGATACGCAGTATTTT.

The CDR3 sequence: CASTTPRTGRNWNTEAFF. The CDR3 DNA follows: TGTGCCAGTACCACACCTCGGACAGGGCGAAATTGGAACACTGAAGCTTTCTTT. The V gene is TRBV19, the J gene TRBJ1-1; 8 positions match TRBD1. Trimming at V came to 7 bases and at J to 1 base, leaving 17 bases not matched to a gene. Germline V gene sequence: CDR1 LNHDA, CDR2 SQIVND (reference sequence). This CDR3 is 18 amino acids long.

The V call is TRBV27, the J call TRBJ1-5, with TRBD1 as a possible D gene (5 bases). The CDR3 loop spans 13 amino acids. Deletions cut 1 base from V and 9 bases from J, with 10 bases between. Germline values: CDR1 MNHEY, CDR2 SMNVEV (reference sequence). The CDR3 protein is CASSLWGDRPQHF. The CDR3 coding sequence is TGTGCCAGCAGTTTATGGGGGGATCGGCCCCAGCATTTT.

The chain links TRBV7-6 to TRBJ1-1; weak D call: TRBD1 (6 bases). The CDR3 loop spans 14 amino acids. V was shortened by 0 bases and J by 8 bases, with 13 bases between the two germline ends. Germline V lookup: CDR1 SGHVS, CDR2 FNYEAQ. CDR3 amino acids: CASSLALQGGEAFF. CDR3 sequence (DNA): TGTGCCAGCAGCTTAGCCCTACAGGGAGGGGAAGCTTTCTTT.

The chain recombines TRBV5-1 with TRBJ2-5, with D maybe TRBD2 (6 bases). The V end lost 0 bases, the J end lost 4 bases, and 13 bases lay between the germline ends. CDR1 and CDR2 (germline): SGHRS, YFSETQ. This CDR3 has 15 amino acids. In DNA form, the CDR3 reads TGCGCCAGCAGCTTGGGGGCGGTCGGGGGAGAGACCCAGTACTTC. Amino acids: CASSLGAVGGETQYF.

As DNA, the CDR3 is TGTGCCAGCAGAAACTTAACTGAGTTCTCTGGAAACACCATATATTTT. This gives the protein CASRNLTEFSGNTIYF. The chain has TRBV27 and TRBJ1-3; D remains ambiguous. The V end lost 6 bases, the J end lost 0 bases, and 15 bases lay between the germline ends. This CDR3 comprises 16 residues. Germline lookup yields CDR1 MNHEY and CDR2 SMNVEV (reference sequence).

This clone was observed once. This sequence joins TRBV28 and TRBJ1-1; D is possibly TRBD1 (5 bases). The V and J ends lost 2 bases and 3 bases respectively, with 16 bases between them. Germline-derived CDR1 and CDR2 are MDHEN and SYDVKM. The CDR3 contains 16 residues. CDR3 DNA: TGTGCCAGCAGTTTAAACAGGCGACGTATGGACACTGAAGCTTTCTTT. This encodes CASSLNRRRMDTEAFF. Filled out from reference TRBV28 and TRBJ1-1, the complete variable domain reads DVKVTQSSRYLVKRTGEKVFLECVQDMDHENMFWYRQDPGLGLRLIYFSYDVKMKEKGDIPEGYSVSREKKERFSLILESASTNQTSMYLCASSLNRRRMDTEAFFGQGTRLTVV.

This clone has a single count. The chain links TRBV7-9 to TRBJ2-5; D is uncertain. CDR1 SEHNR and CDR2 FQNEAQ come from the germline V gene (reference sequence). This CDR3 has 15 residues. The V end was cut by 2 bases, the J end by 0 bases, with 10 bases between. CDR3 amino acids: CASSLYNGDQETQYF. CDR3 bases: TGTGCCAGCAGCTTATATAATGGGGACCAAGAGACCCAGTACTTC.

This clone was detected a few times. This rearrangement joins TRBV4-3 to TRBJ1-2; TRBD1 is a possible D gene (5 bases). The CDR3 extends over 15 amino acids. The germline gives CDR1 LGHNA, CDR2 YSLEER. The V and J ends lost 1 base and 4 bases respectively, with 13 bases between them. CDR3 sequence reads: CASSQAERGPYGYTF. The CDR3 region has the DNA TGCGCCAGCAGCCAAGCCGAACGGGGCCCCTATGGCTACACCTTC.

This clone showed up just once. This chain uses TRBV18 with TRBJ2-7; the match to TRBD1 covers 11 bases. Germline CDR1 is KGHSH and CDR2 is LQKENI. The CDR3 extends over 19 amino acids. V gave up 6 bases and J gave up 1 base; unmatched junction bases: 17. DNA of the CDR3: TGTGCCAGCTCTCGGAGGCCACCCGGACAGGGGGCAAGATCCTACGAGCAGTACTTC. Translation: CASSRRPPGQGARSYEQYF.

This clone was counted a single time. V gene TRBV11-3 combines with J gene TRBJ2-7; a weak D match, TRBD1 (7 bases). The V and J ends lost 2 bases and 0 bases respectively, with 11 bases between them. Germline V gives CDR1 SGHNT, CDR2 YENEEA. The CDR3 has 15 residues. For the CDR3, the DNA is TGTGCCAGCAGCTTACAGGGGGGACTCTCCTACGAGCAGTACTTC. It specifies CASSLQGGLSYEQYF.

J is TRBJ2-2 and V is TRBV4-1; the match to TRBD2 covers 8 bases. V shed 1 base and J 0 bases; nucleotides not matched to a gene: 4. Germline CDR1 reads MGHRA; CDR2 reads YSYEKL. The CDR3 runs to 17 residues. CDR3 sequence: CASSQAGGAPNTGELFF. CDR3 nucleotide sequence: TGCGCCAGCAGCCAAGCCGGGGGGGCCCCGAACACCGGGGAGCTGTTTTTT.

By share of the sample, this clone is medium-sized. The chain recombines TRBV9 with TRBJ2-7; 11 bases agree with TRBD2. V was clipped by 3 bases and J by 10 bases; unmatched bases: 12. The CDR3 loop spans 15 amino acids. The germline gives CDR1 SGDLS, CDR2 YYNGEE. CDR3 loop: CASSAPSGGPSEQYF. CDR3 coding DNA: TGTGCCAGCAGCGCGCCTAGCGGGGGGCCCAGCGAACAGTACTTC. Variable domain in full (rest from reference TRBV9 and TRBJ2-7): DSGVTQTPKHLITATGQRVTLRCSPRSGDLSVYWYQQSLDQGLQFLIQYYNGEERAKGNILERFSAQQFPDLHSELNLSSLELGDSALYFCASSAPSGGPSEQYFGPGTRLTVT.

V usage is TRBV10-3 and J usage is TRBJ2-7; 7 bases line up with TRBD1. V shed 2 bases and J 1 base; nucleotides not matched to a gene: 5. The germline V gene encodes CDR1 ENHRY and CDR2 SYGVKD. The CDR3 consists of 15 residues. The CDR3 is CAISERGTESYEQYF. The CDR3 DNA is TGTGCCATCAGTGAGCGTGGGACAGAGTCCTACGAGCAGTACTTC.

The V and J genes are TRBV5-1 and TRBJ1-2, with no clear D. CDR1 and CDR2 (germline): SGHRS, YFSETQ. V lost 0 bases to trimming and J lost 2 bases, with 14 bases between them. This CDR3 has 16 amino acids. The CDR3 here is CASSLGTIGPNYGYTF. The CDR3 DNA sequence: TGCGCCAGCAGCTTGGGGACGATCGGACCGAACTATGGCTACACCTTC.

This rearrangement joins TRBV2 to TRBJ2-3, with TRBD2 matching 12 bases. V shed 2 bases, J shed 3 bases, and the junction held 0 bases outside the gene matches. Germline assignment: CDR1 SNHLY and CDR2 FYNNEI. There are 15 residues in the CDR3. The CDR3 loop reads CASSELAGGTDTQYF. CDR3 DNA sequence: TGTGCCAGCAGTGAACTAGCGGGGGGGACAGATACGCAGTATTTT.

The chain couples TRBV5-1 to TRBJ1-2, with 9 bases fitting TRBD1. Germline CDR1 and CDR2: SGHRS and YFSETQ. CDR3 length: 13 residues. Trimming took 3 bases from V and 7 from J; bases not matched to a gene: 4. The CDR3 region is CASSSGQGGGYTF. The CDR3 nucleotides are TGCGCCAGCAGCTCGGGACAGGGAGGTGGCTACACCTTC. The full variable domain, completed using reference TRBV5-1 and TRBJ1-2, is KAGVTQTPRYLIKTRGQQVTLSCSPISGHRSVSWYQQTPGQGLQFLFEYFSETQRNKGNFPGRFSGRQFSNSRSEMNVSTLELGDSALYLCASSSGQGGGYTFGSGTRLTVV.

The chain is built from TRBV29-1 and TRBJ2-1; D may be TRBD1 (5 bases). CDR3 size: 12 residues. Germline lookup yields CDR1 SQVTM and CDR2 ANQGSEA. V dropped 3 bases and J dropped 12 bases, with 15 bases sitting between them. CDR3 residues: CSVDTGGEAQFF. In DNA form, the CDR3 reads TGCAGCGTTGACACAGGTGGGGAAGCGCAGTTCTTC.

The table lists this clone with a count of one. V is TRBV7-2 and J is TRBJ1-1; maybe TRBD1 (5 bases). Germline CDR1 SGHTA, CDR2 FQGNSA. The CDR3 length is 15 residues. Trimming pared 0 bases from V and 4 bases from J, leaving 12 bases between. The CDR3 protein is CASSLAGGGGTEAFF. The CDR3 coding sequence is TGTGCCAGCAGCTTAGCCGGCGGGGGTGGCACTGAAGCTTTCTTT.

V gene TRBV7-2 combines with J gene TRBJ2-6; 7 bases are shared with TRBD1. This CDR3 spans 17 amino acids. After removal of 8 bases from V and 4 bases from J, the junction contained 14 bases not matched to a gene. Germline CDR1 SGHTA, CDR2 FQGNSA. This CDR3 reads CASLKTTGWEGANVLTF. DNA for the CDR3: TGTGCCAGCCTTAAAACGACAGGGTGGGAGGGGGCCAACGTCCTGACTTTC.

DNA for the CDR3: TGTGCCAGCAGCTTAGAAGGGAACATTCAGTACTTC. This codes for CASSLEGNIQYF. The gene calls are TRBV7-2 and TRBJ2-4; D is undetermined. Germline assignment: CDR1 SGHTA and CDR2 FQGNSA. Between the trimmed V and J ends, which lost 1 base and 7 bases, there was a span of 5 bases. The CDR3 spans 12 residues.

This clone was counted a few times. This chain links TRBV25-1 with TRBJ2-7; 7 bases match TRBD1. The CDR3 consists of 15 residues. Per germline, CDR1 MGHDK and CDR2 SYGVNS. The J segment lost 0 bases and the V segment lost 5 bases, leaving 7 bases of the junction unmatched. The CDR3 nucleotides are TGTGCCAGCAGTCAAGCCGGGACAGCCTCCTACGAGCAGTACTTC. It specifies CASSQAGTASYEQYF.

The chain is built from TRBV28 and TRBJ1-6, with a tentative D call TRBD1 (5 bases). V was cut by 7 bases and J by 14 bases, with 18 bases left in between. This CDR3 is built from 13 residues. Germline loops: CDR1 MDHEN, CDR2 SYDVKM. CDR3 coding DNA: TGTGCCAGCAACCCCCTAAGCGCCAGGGCCCTCCACTTT. Translated, it gives CASNPLSARALHF.

The gene calls are TRBV6-5 and TRBJ1-1, with 7 nucleotides matching TRBD1. With 2 bases clipped from V and 1 base from J, the junction kept 7 bases outside the gene matches. CDR3 length: 16 amino acids. Germline lookup yields CDR1 MNHEY and CDR2 SVGAGI. CDR3 sequence (DNA): TGTGCCAGCAGTTACCGAAGGGGGCTTAAGAACACTGAAGCTTTCTTT. It translates to CASSYRRGLKNTEAFF.

This clone came up a few times. The V and J genes are TRBV7-2 and TRBJ2-1; TRBD1 or TRBD2 may be the D gene (5 bases each). There are 14 residues in the CDR3. CDR1 is SGHTA and CDR2 is FQGNSA in the germline V gene. V dropped 4 bases and J dropped 4 bases, with 11 bases sitting between them. CDR3 nucleotide sequence: TGTGCCAGCAGCTCTGGGGGTCTATACAATGAGCAGTTCTTC. Protein product: CASSSGGLYNEQFF.

The rearrangement joins TRBV5-4 to TRBJ2-2; TRBD2 agrees at 13 bases. V dropped 0 bases and J dropped 0; count of bases not matched to a gene: 2. Germline CDR1 is SGHNT and CDR2 is YYREEE (reference sequence). CDR3 size: 18 residues. The CDR3 loop is CASSLGLAGGPNTGELFF. CDR3 nucleotide sequence: TGTGCCAGCAGCTTGGGACTAGCGGGGGGACCGAACACCGGGGAGCTGTTTTTT.